A selection of T cell receptor beta chains follows, all from one sample in a study of regulatory and conventional T cells in RAG deficiency. The method was immunoSEQ multiplex PCR; TCRdb's version includes in-frame clones alone and lacks a portion of them. The profile shows around 12,000 clones, approximately 93% of them singletons. This sample also appeared in a second study, on regulatory T cells.

What was sequenced was CD4+ effector T cells sorted from blood. The origin of the receptors is a human donor in good health. Each CDR3 is given without its conserved first and last residue. Clone size is given for some rows only: seen once, a few or many times, or a class if the clone is expanded.

clone_size,j_call,v_call,cdr3_aa
NA,TRBJ1-2,TRBV7-9,ASSFRTAYGYT
NA,TRBJ1-2,TRBV30,AWRSESYGYT
NA,TRBJ1-6,TRBV30,AWRRNVGTGSYSPLH
NA,TRBJ1-1,TRBV5-1,ASSSHEGQGIYTEAF
once,TRBJ1-2,TRBV5-5,ASSPGTGSNYGYT
few,TRBJ2-6,TRBV14,ASSQRAGLSGANVLT
NA,TRBJ1-2,TRBV7-2,ASSLGVTGGFGYT
NA,TRBJ2-1,TRBV7-3,ASSLGGSRYNEQF
once,TRBJ1-1,TRBV9,ASSEGQNTEAF
NA,TRBJ2-2,TRBV7-8,ASSSNGVNTGELF